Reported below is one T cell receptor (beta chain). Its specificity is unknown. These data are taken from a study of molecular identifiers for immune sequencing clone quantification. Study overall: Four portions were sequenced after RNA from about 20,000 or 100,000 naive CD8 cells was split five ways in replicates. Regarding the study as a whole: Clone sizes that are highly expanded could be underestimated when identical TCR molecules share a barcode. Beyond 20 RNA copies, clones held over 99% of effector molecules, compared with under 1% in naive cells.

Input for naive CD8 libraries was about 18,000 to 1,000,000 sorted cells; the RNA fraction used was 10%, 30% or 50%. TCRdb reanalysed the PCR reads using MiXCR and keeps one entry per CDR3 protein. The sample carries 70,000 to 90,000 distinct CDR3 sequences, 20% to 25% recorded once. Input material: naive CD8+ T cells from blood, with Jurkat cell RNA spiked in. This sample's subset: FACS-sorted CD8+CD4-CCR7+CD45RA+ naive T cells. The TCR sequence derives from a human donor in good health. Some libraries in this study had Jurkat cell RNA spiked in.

The CDR3 sequence: CARGTGLGKLFF. DNA for the CDR3: TGTGCCAGGGGTACAGGACTTGGAAAACTGTTTTTT. The chain has TRBV2 and TRBJ1-4; the D gene is possibly TRBD1 (5 bases). Looked up from germline, CDR1 is SNHLY and CDR2 is FYNNEI. This CDR3 has 12 amino acids. The V end was cut by 9 bases, the J end by 10 bases, with 15 bases between.